This T cell receptor beta chain was identified in a study of regulatory T cells in long-lasting Graves disease. iRepertoire HTBI primers and Arm-PCR of CDR3 regions built TCR beta libraries. TCRdb analysed the multiplex PCR reads with MiXCR anew, one entry per CDR3 protein. This table holds around 250,000 distinct CDR3 sequences, around 19% found once. Many counts were recorded for this clonotype. Its target is unknown. Time point denoted: newly diagnosed GD, antithyroid drugs for less than 3 months. There was RNA extracted from PBMCs, and the TCR library was made from it. Regarding the study as a whole: Persistent disease preferred TRBV28, TRBJ1-2 and TRBJ2-5.

The CDR3 extends over 16 amino acids. V lost 5 bases and J lost 0; bases outside the gene matches: 6. Sequenced here: peripheral blood mononuclear cells (PBMCs), sampled at new diagnosis, from a patient treated with antithyroid drugs. This chain uses TRBV12-3 or TRBV12-4 with TRBJ2-2; 7 nucleotides align to TRBD1. The sequence was obtained from a female donor with Graves disease. CDR3 sequence: CASSPLGQPNTGELFF. The CDR3 DNA reads TGTGCCAGCAGTCCCCTGGGACAGCCGAACACCGGGGAGCTGTTTTTT.